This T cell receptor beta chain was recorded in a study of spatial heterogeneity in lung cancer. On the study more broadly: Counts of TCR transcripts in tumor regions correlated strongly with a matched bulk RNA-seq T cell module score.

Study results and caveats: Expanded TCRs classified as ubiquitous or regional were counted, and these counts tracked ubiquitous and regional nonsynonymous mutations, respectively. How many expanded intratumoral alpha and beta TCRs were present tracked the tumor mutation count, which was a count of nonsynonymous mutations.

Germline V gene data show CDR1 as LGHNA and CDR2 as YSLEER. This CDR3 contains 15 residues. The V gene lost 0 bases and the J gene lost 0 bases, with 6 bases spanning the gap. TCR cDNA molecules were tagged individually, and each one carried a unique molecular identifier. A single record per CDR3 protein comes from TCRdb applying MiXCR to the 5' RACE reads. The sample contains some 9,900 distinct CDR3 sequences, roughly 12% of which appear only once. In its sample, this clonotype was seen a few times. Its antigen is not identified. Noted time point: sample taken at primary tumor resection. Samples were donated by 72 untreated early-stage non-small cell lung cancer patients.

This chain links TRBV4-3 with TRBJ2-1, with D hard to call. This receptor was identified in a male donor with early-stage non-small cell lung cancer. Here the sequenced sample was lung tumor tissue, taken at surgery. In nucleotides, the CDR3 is TGCGCCAGCAGCCAAGAAGATCGCTCCTACAATGAGCAGTTCTTC. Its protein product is CASSQEDRSYNEQFF.